The 5 T cell receptor beta chains presented below share a single source sample, sequenced in a study of blood T cell repertoires in COVID-19. Sequenced by immunoSEQ multiplex PCR; TCRdb stores in-frame clones only, minus some. The sample includes roughly 160,000 clones, about four fifths of them seen just once. The sample consisted of PBMCs or T cells enriched from blood (not recorded which). These receptors were collected from a woman in her sixties who had recovered from COVID-19.

Worth noting for this clone: A junction boundary mismatches the germline segment, possibly from a read error. The chain recombines TRBV3-1 (or the pseudogene TRBV3-2) with TRBJ2-7, with a possible D match to TRBD1 (5 bases). CDR1 and CDR2 (germline): LGHDT, YNNKEL (reference sequence). The CDR3 is made up of 15 amino acids. This CDR3 is CVSSRRGLPTDEQYF. The CDR3, as DNA: TGTGTCAGCAGTCGAAGGGGCCTCCCTACGGACGAGCAGTACTTC.

Here the CDR3 reads CASRDTSLYEQYF. The CDR3 nucleotides read TGTGCCAGCAGAGACACGTCCCTCTACGAGCAGTACTTC. The chain uses TRBV6-6 and TRBJ2-7; the D is unclear. With 6 bases removed from V and 3 bases from J, the gap between germline ends came to 12 bases. CDR1 and CDR2 (germline): MNHNY, SVGAGI (reference sequence). The CDR3 is 13 residues long.

The V and J genes are TRBV2 and TRBJ1-1; weak D call: TRBD1 (5 bases). CDR3 length equals 13 residues. The germline V gene encodes CDR1 SNHLY and CDR2 FYNNEI. The germline V and J ends were trimmed by 5 bases and 1 base, with 8 bases remaining between them. DNA of the CDR3: TGTGCCAGCAGTTTCGACAGGAACACTGAAGCTTTCTTT. Amino acids: CASSFDRNTEAFF.

The chain joins TRBV3-1 (or the pseudogene TRBV3-2) to TRBJ1-1, with D possibly being TRBD1 (5 bases). Looked up from germline, CDR1 is LGHDT and CDR2 is YNNKEL (reference sequence). The CDR3 covers 15 residues. Trimming took off 0 bases at V and 3 bases at J, with 11 bases between the two ends. The CDR3 sequence is CASSQDIGGYTEAFF. DNA of the CDR3: TGTGCCAGCAGCCAAGATATCGGGGGATACACTGAAGCTTTCTTT.

A few counts support this clone. This chain connects TRBV10-2 to TRBJ1-4; a weak D match, TRBD1 (6 bases). Germline CDR1 and CDR2: WSHSY and SAAADI. CDR3 length: 15 residues. Trimming took off 6 bases at V and 8 bases at J, with 19 bases between the two ends. CDR3 region: CASRLSQGDREKLFF. The CDR3, as DNA: TGCGCCAGCAGATTGTCACAGGGTGATAGAGAAAAACTGTTTTTT.